This T cell receptor beta chain was identified in a study of blood T cell repertoires in COVID-19. TCRdb's copy holds only in-frame clones and misses some; the assay was immunoSEQ multiplex PCR. This table holds more than 200,000 clones, around 89% found once. Looked up from germline, CDR1 is SGHRS and CDR2 is YFSETQ. Trimming left V 0 bases short and J 8 bases short, with 8 bases between. This CDR3 is 13 amino acids long. Source material: peripheral blood. The receptor was isolated from a young woman with COVID-19, enrolled during active disease. V and J are TRBV5-1 and TRBJ1-4; a possible D gene is TRBD1 (5 bases). The CDR3 nucleotides read TGCGCCAGCAGCTTGGAGGGGCTAGAAAAACTGTTTTTT. As protein: CASSLEGLEKLFF.